What follows describes a single T cell receptor (beta chain). PCR used 60 Vbeta primers and 13 Jbeta primers. Clones were read by immunoSEQ multiplex PCR, and TCRdb kept only the in-frame ones, dropping some. The sample holds around 70,000 clones, around 72% seen once. This specimen comes from a study of cytomegalovirus exposure and HLA in healthy donors. Per the germline V gene, CDR1 is MNHNY and CDR2 is SVGAGI (reference sequence). This CDR3 has 11 residues. V was clipped by 4 bases and J by 5 bases, with 5 bases between them. Sequenced material: PBMCs. This sequence joins TRBV6-6 and TRBJ2-5; D is undetermined. The receptor comes from a woman aged 40-49 years in good health and CMV-seropositive. The CDR3 DNA reads TGTGCCAGCAGTTTCCGGGAGACCCAGTACTTC. Translating it yields CASSFRETQYF.